The 23 T cell receptor beta chains given below trace back to one sample, sequenced in a study of shared clonotypes between healthy human individuals. The method was immunoSEQ multiplex PCR; TCRdb's version includes in-frame clones alone and lacks a portion of them. The sample carries about 2.1 million clones, roughly 93% recorded once. Naivety among CD8 cells was defined by CD45RO negativity and positive CCR7 selection, thereby excluding terminally differentiated effector memory CD45RA+ cells. The sequenced material came from naive CD8+ T cells from PBMCs. These receptors came from a man aged 18 to 29 in good health. Some clones in this sample may be carry-over from other donors' samples.

A word on this clone: Additional DNA sequences in this sample encode the identical CDR3. The chain is built from TRBV19 and TRBJ2-1; 7 bases are a match to TRBD2. The CDR3 extends over 15 amino acids. Germline trimming cut 3 bases from V and 1 base from J; bases unmatched to any gene: 3. Germline V gives CDR1 LNHDA, CDR2 SQIVND (reference sequence). This chain's CDR3 is CASSIRGGSYNEQFF. Here the CDR3 DNA reads TGTGCCAGTAGTATCCGCGGGGGATCCTACAATGAGCAGTTCTTC.

The genes are TRBV5-4 and TRBJ2-7, with 9 positions matching TRBD1. The CDR3 is 15 residues long. J was trimmed by 3 bases and V by 4 bases; bases with no gene match: 8. Germline loops: CDR1 SGHNT, CDR2 YYREEE (reference sequence). The CDR3 bases are TGTGCCAGCAGCCCTGGGACAGGGACCCTCTACGAGCAGTACTTC. Protein product: CASSPGTGTLYEQYF.

This clone was seen just once. The J gene is TRBJ1-1, the V gene TRBV28; no definite D call. Trimming took off 7 bases at V and 4 bases at J, with 4 bases between the two ends. The CDR3 has 10 residues. Looked up from germline, CDR1 is MDHEN and CDR2 is SYDVKM. The CDR3 reads CASTGTEAFF. The CDR3 nucleotides are TGTGCCAGCACCGGCACTGAAGCTTTCTTT.

This sequence joins TRBV7-9 and TRBJ2-6; D is undetermined. The V gene lost 3 bases and the J gene lost 0 bases, with 9 bases spanning the gap. The length of the CDR3 is 16 residues. Germline CDR1 and CDR2: SEHNR and FQNEAQ (reference sequence). Here the CDR3 reads CASSLTTGSGANVLTF. The CDR3 DNA sequence: TGTGCCAGCAGCTTGACGACCGGCTCTGGGGCCAACGTCCTGACTTTC.

The chain combines TRBV13 with TRBJ2-2; 10 bases fit TRBD2. Germline assignment: CDR1 PRHDT and CDR2 FYEKMQ (reference sequence). V was pared by 2 bases and J by 6 bases, with 3 bases of the junction left unmatched. The length of the CDR3 is 15 residues. CDR3 DNA: TGTGCCAGCAGCTTAACCCTAGCGGGAGCCGGGGAGCTGTTTTTT. Translated: CASSLTLAGAGELFF.

V and J are TRBV4-1 and TRBJ2-7, with D maybe TRBD2 (6 bases). The CDR3 runs to 15 residues. The V gene's germline CDR1 is MGHRA and CDR2 YSYEKL. Trimming shortened V by 2 bases and J by 1 base, and 12 bases separated the two germline ends. The CDR3 loop reads CASSQQTGTSYEQYF. The CDR3 nucleotides read TGCGCCAGCAGCCAACAAACCGGGACTTCCTACGAGCAGTACTTC.

The chain has TRBV5-4 and TRBJ2-5; 10 bases fit TRBD2. This CDR3 has 18 residues. CDR1 is SGHNT, CDR2 YYREEE, per germline (reference sequence). Germline trimming cut 0 bases from V and 2 bases from J; bases unmatched to any gene: 10. The CDR3: CASSLEGSRTSGQETQYF. CDR3 DNA: TGTGCCAGCAGCTTGGAGGGCAGCCGGACTAGCGGACAAGAGACCCAGTACTTC.

The gene calls are TRBV4-2 and TRBJ2-2, with D uncertain. The germline gives CDR1 LGHNA, CDR2 YNFKEQ. The CDR3 spans 12 residues. V lost 4 bases, J lost 9 bases, and 9 bases lay in between. Written as DNA, the CDR3 is TGTGCCAGCAGCCCCCCCTCCTGGGAGCTGTTTTTT. Translated, it gives CASSPPSWELFF.

The chain joins TRBV6-6 to TRBJ1-2; D possibly corresponds to TRBD1 (6 bases). This CDR3 comprises 16 residues. The germline V gene encodes CDR1 MNHNY and CDR2 SVGAGI (reference sequence). Trimming took 0 bases from V and 4 from J, leaving 15 bases between them. CDR3 DNA sequence: TGTGCCAGCAGTTACTCGGCGATTGACAGGACCTATGGCTACACCTTC. Its translation is CASSYSAIDRTYGYTF.

The chain combines TRBV5-1 with TRBJ2-7; no clear D gene. This CDR3 region has 14 residues. Trimming cost V 0 bases and J 2 bases, with 9 bases left between them. Germline V lookup: CDR1 SGHRS, CDR2 YFSETQ. This CDR3 is CASSLAEGPYEQYF. Here the CDR3 DNA reads TGCGCCAGCAGCTTGGCCGAAGGACCCTACGAGCAGTACTTC.

V and J are TRBV6-1 and TRBJ1-2, with D tentatively TRBD1 (6 bases). The V end lost 2 bases, the J end lost 4 bases, and 14 bases lay between the germline ends. CDR1 MNHNS and CDR2 SASEGT come from the germline V gene. The CDR3 is 15 amino acids. CDR3 region: CASSEWTATGYGYTF. DNA for the CDR3: TGTGCCAGCAGTGAATGGACAGCCACGGGCTATGGCTACACCTTC.

J is TRBJ2-5 and V is TRBV29-1, with a tentative D call TRBD1 (6 bases). Between the trimmed V and J ends, which lost 3 bases and 1 base, there was a span of 12 bases. CDR3 length: 14 amino acids. Germline V gives CDR1 SQVTM, CDR2 ANQGSEA. In DNA form, the CDR3 reads TGCAGCGTTGATACAGGGATACTCCAAGAGACCCAGTACTTC. Residues: CSVDTGILQETQYF.

The rearrangement links TRBV6-6 to TRBJ2-2, with TRBD2 matching over 7 bases. The J segment lost 7 bases and the V segment lost 6 bases, leaving 8 bases of the junction unmatched. Per germline, CDR1 MNHNY and CDR2 SVGAGI (reference sequence). The CDR3 has 14 residues. CDR3 DNA: TGTGCCAGCAGAATTGAGGGGAGGGGCGGGGAGCTGTTTTTT. Protein product: CASRIEGRGGELFF.

This rearrangement joins TRBV4-3 to TRBJ2-2, with 8 bases lining up with TRBD2. Germline V CDR1 and CDR2: LGHNA, YSLEER. The J segment lost 4 bases and the V segment lost 4 bases, leaving 8 bases of the junction unmatched. The CDR3 loop spans 16 amino acids. The chain's CDR3 is CASSPFREGVTGELFF. In DNA form, the CDR3 reads TGCGCCAGCAGCCCGTTTCGGGAGGGGGTCACCGGGGAGCTGTTTTTT.

This chain joins TRBV6-6 and TRBJ2-7; D is perhaps TRBD2 (6 bases). Germline V lookup: CDR1 MNHNY, CDR2 SVGAGI (reference sequence). Trimming took off 3 bases at V and 6 bases at J, with 9 bases between the two ends. This CDR3 spans 12 amino acids. CDR3 nucleotides: TGTGCCAGCAGTTATATGGGGGGCGAGCAGTACTTC. Translating it yields CASSYMGGEQYF.

The chain carries TRBV6-1 and TRBJ2-7, with 9 bases lining up with TRBD1. CDR3 length equals 14 residues. With V trimmed by 1 base and J by 2 bases, 0 bases remained unmatched. Germline V lookup: CDR1 MNHNS, CDR2 SASEGT. The CDR3 nucleotides read TGTGCCAGCAGTGAAGGGGACAGGGCCTACGAGCAGTACTTC. Translating it yields CASSEGDRAYEQYF.

The rearrangement joins TRBV25-1 to TRBJ1-2; D gene uncertain. The V end lost 0 bases, the J end lost 7 bases, and 12 bases lay between the germline ends. This CDR3 has 14 residues. Germline values: CDR1 MGHDK, CDR2 SYGVNS. DNA for the CDR3: TGTGCCAGCAGTGAATATAAAGGGAATTTTGGCTACACCTTC. Protein product: CASSEYKGNFGYTF.

V is TRBV6-6 and J is TRBJ2-7; 8 bases match TRBD2. The length of the CDR3 is 15 residues. The trim removed 5 bases at V and 7 bases at J, leaving 13 bases unmatched. Germline V lookup: CDR1 MNHNY, CDR2 SVGAGI (reference sequence). The CDR3 is CASSATGLGLLEQYF. The CDR3 region has the DNA TGTGCCAGCAGTGCTACGGGACTAGGCCTTTTGGAGCAGTACTTC.

This rearrangement joins TRBV4-1 to TRBJ2-1; 7 bases are shared with TRBD2. The CDR3 covers 16 residues. CDR1 is MGHRA and CDR2 is YSYEKL in the germline V gene. The junction had 9 bases not matched to a gene; V was cut back by 3 bases and J by 4 bases. The CDR3 DNA follows: TGCGCCAGCAGCCATGGCGGGGCTAGCGGTTACAATGAGCAGTTCTTC. Protein: CASSHGGASGYNEQFF.

The genes are TRBV7-9 and TRBJ1-6; 7 nucleotides match TRBD1. CDR1 SEHNR and CDR2 FQNEAQ come from the germline V gene (reference sequence). Unmatched junction bases numbered 6, after V lost 7 bases and J lost 6 bases. The CDR3 consists of 14 residues. The CDR3 sequence is CASTNRDSNSPLHF. The CDR3 nucleotides are TGTGCCAGCACCAACCGGGACAGTAATTCACCCCTCCACTTT.

On this clone: The same CDR3 can be traced to other DNA sequences in this sample. The chain recombines TRBV30 with TRBJ1-6; D may be TRBD1 (6 bases). Trimming removed 0 bases from V and 8 bases from J, with 8 bases in between. The CDR3 runs to 13 residues. Germline V gives CDR1 GTSNPN, CDR2 SVGIG (reference sequence). CDR3 protein: CAWSVQGDSPLHF. For the CDR3, the DNA is TGTGCCTGGAGTGTACAGGGTGATTCACCCCTCCACTTT.

J is TRBJ2-5 and V is TRBV7-9; a weak D match, TRBD2 (5 bases). Per germline, CDR1 SEHNR and CDR2 FQNEAQ (reference sequence). The CDR3 runs 15 residues. V lost 5 bases to trimming and J lost 3 bases, with 16 bases between them. CDR3: CASSKFLATKETQYF. In nucleotides, the CDR3 is TGTGCCAGCAGCAAATTCCTGGCGACTAAAGAGACCCAGTACTTC.

V is TRBV4-1 and J is TRBJ1-2; 8 nucleotides line up with TRBD1. The CDR3 has 15 amino acids. CDR1 is MGHRA, CDR2 YSYEKL, per germline. The trim removed 1 base at V and 8 bases at J, leaving 9 bases unmatched. Here the CDR3 DNA reads TGCGCCAGCAGCCAAGGGCAGGGGGCGAGGGTAGGCTACACCTTC. Amino acids: CASSQGQGARVGYTF.